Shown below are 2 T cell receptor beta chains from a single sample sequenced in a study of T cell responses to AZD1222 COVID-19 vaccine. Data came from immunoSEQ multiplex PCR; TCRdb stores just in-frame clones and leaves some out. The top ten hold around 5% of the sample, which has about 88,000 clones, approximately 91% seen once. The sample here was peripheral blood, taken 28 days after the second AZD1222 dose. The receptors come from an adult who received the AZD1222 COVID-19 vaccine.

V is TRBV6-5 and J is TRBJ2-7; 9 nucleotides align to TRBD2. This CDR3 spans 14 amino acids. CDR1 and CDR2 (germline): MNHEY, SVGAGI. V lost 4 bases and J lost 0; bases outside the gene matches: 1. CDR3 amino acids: CASSLRGGSYEQYF. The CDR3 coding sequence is TGTGCCAGCAGTTTGCGGGGGGGCTCCTACGAGCAGTACTTC.

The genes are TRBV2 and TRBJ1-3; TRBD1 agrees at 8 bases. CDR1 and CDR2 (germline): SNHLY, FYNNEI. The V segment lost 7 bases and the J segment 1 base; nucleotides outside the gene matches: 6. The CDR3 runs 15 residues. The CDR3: CASIKDRVSGNTIYF. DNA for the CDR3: TGTGCCAGCATTAAGGACAGGGTTTCTGGAAACACCATATATTTT. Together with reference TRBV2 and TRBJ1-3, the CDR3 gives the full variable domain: EPEVTQTPSHQVTQMGQEVILRCVPISNHLYFYWYRQILGQKVEFLVSFYNNEISEKSEIFDDQFSVERPDGSNFTLKIRSTKLEDSAMYFCASIKDRVSGNTIYFGEGSWLTVV.